The 18 T cell receptor beta chains below all came from one sample that was sequenced in a study of cytomegalovirus exposure and HLA in healthy donors. Researchers ran the PCR with 60 Vbeta and 13 Jbeta primers. Some clones are missing from TCRdb's copy, which holds only in-frame ones; the method was immunoSEQ multiplex PCR. The sample holds 75,000 to 95,000 clones, over 50% seen once. Sequencing used PBMCs. Receptors originate from a man aged 30 to 39 in good health and CMV-seronegative.

V and J are TRBV9 and TRBJ2-1; 9 nucleotides match TRBD2. CDR1 SGDLS and CDR2 YYNGEE come from the germline V gene. Trimming removed 4 bases from V and 10 bases from J; junction bases left unmatched: 3. CDR3 length: 12 residues. CDR3 in DNA: TGTGCCAGCAGCAGTAGCGGGAGAGAGCAGTTCTTC. Protein product: CASSSSGREQFF.

The chain recombines TRBV5-1 with TRBJ2-3; 8 positions match TRBD2. Germline V gene sequence: CDR1 SGHRS, CDR2 YFSETQ. The CDR3 consists of 16 residues. The V gene end was trimmed by 0 bases and the J gene end by 0 bases; junction bases not matched to a gene: 3. In DNA form, the CDR3 reads TGCGCCAGCAGCTTGGCCGGGGGGGCTAGCACAGATACGCAGTATTTT. As protein: CASSLAGGASTDTQYF.

The CDR3 DNA reads as TGTGCCAGCTCACCAACGGGGAATGAGCAGTTCTTC. This sequence encodes CASSPTGNEQFF. J is TRBJ2-1 and V is TRBV18; D is possibly TRBD2 (5 bases). The V gene's germline CDR1 is KGHSH and CDR2 LQKENI. V gave up 2 bases and J gave up 7 bases, with 6 bases separating them. The CDR3 totals 12 residues. Complete variable domain (other parts from reference TRBV18 and TRBJ2-1): NAGVMQNPRHLVRRRGQEARLRCSPMKGHSHVYWYRQLPEEGLKFMVYLQKENIIDESGMPKERFSAEFPKEGPSILRIQQVVRGDSAAYFCASSPTGNEQFFGPGTRLTVL.

This clone was picked up a small number of times. This chain uses TRBV7-9 with TRBJ1-6; weak D call: TRBD1 (5 bases). CDR1 and CDR2 (germline): SEHNR, FQNEAQ (reference sequence). The CDR3 is 14 residues long. The V end was cut by 10 bases, the J end by 3 bases, with 13 bases between. CDR3 DNA sequence: TGTGCCATTTCCCGGGGGGACTATAATTCACCCCTCCACTTT. Its protein product is CAISRGDYNSPLHF.

V is TRBV19 and J is TRBJ2-2; D gene unclear. The CDR3 spans 14 residues. Trimming cost V 5 bases and J 4 bases, with 11 bases left between them. Germline CDR1 and CDR2: LNHDA and SQIVND (reference sequence). CDR3 nucleotide sequence: TGTGCCAGTAGTCCCCTAGTCCCCACCGGGGAGCTGTTTTTT. Amino acid sequence: CASSPLVPTGELFF. Filled out from reference TRBV19 and TRBJ2-2, the complete variable domain reads DGGITQSPKYLFRKEGQNVTLSCEQNLNHDAMYWYRQDPGQGLRLIYYSQIVNDFQKGDIAEGYSVSREKKESFPLTVTSAQKNPTAFYLCASSPLVPTGELFFGEGSRLTVL.

This clone was seen a handful of times. V gene TRBV25-1 combines with J gene TRBJ1-4; D is perhaps TRBD1 (5 bases). The CDR3 has 14 amino acids. V was pared by 1 base and J by 8 bases, with 11 bases between. The V gene's germline CDR1 is MGHDK and CDR2 SYGVNS. Written as DNA, the CDR3 is TGTGCCAGCAGTGAATCAACAGGAAGGGAAAAACTGTTTTTT. Its translation: CASSESTGREKLFF.

V usage is TRBV6-4 and J usage is TRBJ2-1; TRBD2 agrees at 12 bases. After removal of 4 bases from V and 6 bases from J, the junction contained 19 bases not matched to a gene. The CDR3 has 20 residues. The V gene's germline CDR1 is MRHNA and CDR2 SNTAGT. CDR3 residues: CASSGPSPSGGAARFNEQFF. For the CDR3, the DNA is TGTGCCAGCAGTGGCCCGTCTCCTAGCGGGGGGGCGGCGAGGTTCAATGAGCAGTTCTTC.

The chain's CDR3 is CAWSVSDTGELFF. CDR3 DNA sequence: TGTGCCTGGAGTGTCTCGGACACCGGGGAGCTGTTTTTT. The chain employs TRBV30 and TRBJ2-2; D gene uncertain. Trimming removed 0 bases at V and 3 bases at J, with 5 bases between. This CDR3 region has 13 residues. Germline CDR1 GTSNPN, CDR2 SVGIG (reference sequence).

The chain is built from TRBV7-6 and TRBJ2-7, with D possibly matching TRBD2 (5 bases). The CDR3 length is 12 residues. The germline CDR1 and CDR2 sequences are SGHVS and FNYEAQ. Between the trimmed V and J ends, which lost 8 bases and 2 bases, there was a span of 10 bases. The CDR3: CASQSGTYEQYF. In nucleotides, the CDR3 is TGTGCCAGCCAAAGCGGAACCTACGAGCAGTACTTC.

This chain links TRBV2 with TRBJ2-7; 9 bases match TRBD1. V was clipped by 7 bases and J by 0 bases; unmatched bases: 7. This CDR3 comprises 15 residues. Germline V CDR1 and CDR2: SNHLY, FYNNEI. CDR3 DNA sequence: TGTGCCAGCACAATGACAGGGGGATACTCCTACGAGCAGTACTTC. Translated: CASTMTGGYSYEQYF.

Turning to this clone: Relative to the germline gene, one junction end is altered; a read error may explain this. The genes are TRBV7-7 and TRBJ2-5, with TRBD1 identical over 7 bases. This CDR3 contains 14 residues. Germline lookup yields CDR1 SSHAT and CDR2 FNYEAQ (reference sequence). Here the CDR3 DNA reads TGTGCTAGCAGCCCAAATACAGGGGCAGAGACCCAGTACTTC. It translates to CASSPNTGAETQYF.

The gene calls are TRBV4-3 and TRBJ2-7; D possibly corresponds to TRBD2 (5 bases). The germline gives CDR1 LGHNA, CDR2 YSLEER. The CDR3 runs 16 residues. Deletions cut 0 bases from V and 2 bases from J, with 14 bases between. The CDR3 here is CASSQDLSGIPYEQYF. CDR3 DNA sequence: TGCGCCAGCAGCCAAGATTTGTCCGGGATCCCCTACGAGCAGTACTTC.

The rearrangement links TRBV11-2 to TRBJ2-3; the D gene is possibly TRBD2 (6 bases). V lost 4 bases and J lost 4, with 21 bases in between. The CDR3 totals 17 residues. Germline V CDR1 and CDR2: SGHAT, FQNNGV. The CDR3 protein is CASSSGGWEEGADTQYF. CDR3 in DNA: TGTGCCAGCAGCTCTGGTGGTTGGGAGGAAGGGGCAGATACGCAGTATTTT. The variable domain in full, completed from reference TRBV11-2 and TRBJ2-3, reads EAGVAQSPRYKIIEKRQSVAFWCNPISGHATLYWYQQILGQGPKLLIQFQNNGVVDDSQLPKDRFSAERLKGVDSTLKIQPAKLEDSAVYLCASSSGGWEEGADTQYFGPGTRLTVL.

Comment on this clone: Sequence at one end of the junction differs from germline and may be a read error. V gene TRBV14 combines with J gene TRBJ1-1; D may be TRBD1 (5 bases). Germline assignment: CDR1 SGHDN and CDR2 FVKESK. The length of the CDR3 is 13 residues. The CDR3 protein is CASGQGVGAEAFF. The CDR3 DNA sequence: TGTGCCAGCGGCCAAGGTGTAGGGGCTGAAGCTTTCTTT. The full variable domain, with the rest looked up from reference TRBV14 and TRBJ1-1, is EAGVTQFPSHSVIEKGQTVTLRCDPISGHDNLYWYRRVMGKEIKFLLHFVKESKQDESGMPNNRFLAERTGGTYSTLKVQPAELEDSGVYFCASGQGVGAEAFFGQGTRLTVV.

The chain employs TRBV4-1 and TRBJ2-5; 12 bases agree with TRBD2. Gene TRBJ2-7 matches the end of the DNA better, so the J call may be wrong. Per the germline V gene, CDR1 is MGHRA and CDR2 is YSYEKL. The CDR3 length is 16 residues. CDR3 amino acids: CASSQGRTSGNYEQYF. Here the CDR3 DNA reads TGCGCCAGCAGCCAGGGACGGACTAGCGGGAACTACGAGCAGTACTTC.

This sequence joins TRBV7-9 and TRBJ1-3; no clear D gene. The CDR3 sequence is 16 residues long. Germline CDR1 reads SEHNR; CDR2 reads FQNEAQ (reference sequence). V lost 5 bases and J 3 bases, leaving 17 bases between the germline ends. CDR3 sequence (DNA): TGTGCCAGCAGCCCACAGACGATGGGGAGTGGAAACACCATATATTTT. It specifies CASSPQTMGSGNTIYF.

This clone turned up a few times. V usage is TRBV5-8 and J usage is TRBJ2-5; 8 bases map to TRBD2. The CDR3 totals 15 residues. Germline V gene lookup returns CDR1 SGHTS and CDR2 YDEGEE. With V trimmed by 4 bases and J by 1 base, 6 bases remained unmatched. The CDR3 reads CASSQDRGGQETQYF. The CDR3 DNA reads as TGTGCCAGCAGCCAAGATCGGGGGGGCCAAGAGACCCAGTACTTC.

The chain recombines TRBV21-1 with TRBJ1-1; the table names TRBD1, a call not compared with the DNA. TRBV21-1 is noted as a pseudogene. The CDR3 loop spans 16 amino acids. The CDR3 DNA reads as TGTGCCAGAAGCGAAAAATCCGGACAGGGAAACACTGAAGCTTTCTTT. As protein: CARSEKSGQGNTEAFF.